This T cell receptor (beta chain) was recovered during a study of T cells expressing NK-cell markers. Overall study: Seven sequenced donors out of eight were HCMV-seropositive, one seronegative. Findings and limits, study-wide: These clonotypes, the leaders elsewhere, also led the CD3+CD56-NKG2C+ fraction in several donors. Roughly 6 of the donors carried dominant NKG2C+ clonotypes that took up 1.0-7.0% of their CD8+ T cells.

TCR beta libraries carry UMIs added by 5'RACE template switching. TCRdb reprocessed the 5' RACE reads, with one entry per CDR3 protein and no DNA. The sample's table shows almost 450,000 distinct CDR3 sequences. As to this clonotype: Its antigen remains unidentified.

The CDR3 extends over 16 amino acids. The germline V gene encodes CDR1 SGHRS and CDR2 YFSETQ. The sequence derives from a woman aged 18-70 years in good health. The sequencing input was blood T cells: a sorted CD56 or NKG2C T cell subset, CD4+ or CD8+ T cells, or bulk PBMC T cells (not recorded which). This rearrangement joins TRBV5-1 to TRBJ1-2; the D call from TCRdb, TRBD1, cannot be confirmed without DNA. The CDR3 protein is CASSLAGEQGNYGYTF.